These T cell receptor beta chains were read from a single sample in a study of T cell changes during pregnancy in multiple sclerosis. Clones were read by immunoSEQ multiplex PCR, and TCRdb kept only the in-frame ones, dropping some. Here the sample spans about 40,000 clones, over 75% being singletons. The sample was CD4+ T cells from peripheral blood mononuclear cells, taken in the third trimester of pregnancy. The source of these receptors is a female donor with multiple sclerosis, enrolled in a pregnancy study. Both conserved end residues are trimmed from each CDR3. A D gene is named only where the DNA matches it firmly.

d_gene: -
j_gene: TRBJ2-7
v_gene: TRBV2
CDR3aa: ASRSTPVYEQY

d_gene: TRBD2
j_gene: TRBJ2-2
v_gene: TRBV7-2
CDR3aa: ASSLHLAGDGKTGELF

d_gene: TRBD1
j_gene: TRBJ2-7
v_gene: TRBV19
CDR3aa: ASSTDRGSYEQY

d_gene: -
j_gene: TRBJ2-1
v_gene: TRBV6-6
CDR3aa: ASSYVRNEQF

d_gene: TRBD2
j_gene: TRBJ2-3
v_gene: TRBV7-7
CDR3aa: ASSLREGETDTQY

d_gene: -
j_gene: TRBJ1-5
v_gene: TRBV7-2
CDR3aa: ASSLRSNQPQH

d_gene: -
j_gene: TRBJ2-6
v_gene: TRBV30
CDR3aa: AWGTGTGANVLT

d_gene: -
j_gene: TRBJ2-5
v_gene: TRBV29-1
CDR3aa: STGGETQY

d_gene: -
j_gene: TRBJ1-3
v_gene: TRBV28
CDR3aa: ASSFAQTGFTFNTIY

d_gene: TRBD1
j_gene: TRBJ1-5
v_gene: TRBV7-2
CDR3aa: ASSPGGFRQPQH

d_gene: -
j_gene: TRBJ2-1
v_gene: TRBV19
CDR3aa: ASSIKQGWNEQF

d_gene: TRBD2
j_gene: TRBJ2-1
v_gene: TRBV27
CDR3aa: ASRLAGVVNEQF

d_gene: TRBD2
j_gene: TRBJ2-3
v_gene: TRBV4-1
CDR3aa: ASGLAGADTQY

d_gene: TRBD2
j_gene: TRBJ2-1
v_gene: TRBV9
CDR3aa: ASSASGLAGEQF

d_gene: -
j_gene: TRBJ1-4
v_gene: TRBV5-1
CDR3aa: ASSVDGQRRGEKLF

d_gene: TRBD2
j_gene: TRBJ2-7
v_gene: TRBV5-1
CDR3aa: ASRTGLAGFRRSEQY

d_gene: TRBD1
j_gene: TRBJ2-1
v_gene: TRBV5-1
CDR3aa: ASSSKTGGSLYNEQF

d_gene: TRBD2
j_gene: TRBJ2-7
v_gene: TRBV27
CDR3aa: ASSLPGLAGGGMY

d_gene: TRBD1
j_gene: TRBJ1-5
v_gene: TRBV15
CDR3aa: ATQSDRDRNQPQH

d_gene: -
j_gene: TRBJ2-2
v_gene: TRBV9
CDR3aa: ASSVKAAGELF

d_gene: TRBD2
j_gene: TRBJ2-5
v_gene: TRBV18
CDR3aa: ASSRWTSGAQETQY

d_gene: TRBD1
j_gene: TRBJ1-1
v_gene: TRBV11-2
CDR3aa: ASSRRTGGDTEAF